Below are 17 T cell receptor beta chains sequenced from a single sample in a study of metastatic and nonmetastatic thyroid tumors. There were no patients who had received any treatment before thyroid surgery. TCRdb re-called the PCR reads with MiXCR. The table shows roughly 40,000 clones, with about 18% occurring only once. The sequencing input was blood. These receptors originate from a male donor with papillary thyroid cancer or a benign thyroid nodule (not recorded which). Some clones in this sample may be carry-over from other donors' samples.

This clone has a count of ten or more. The V call is TRBV6-2 or TRBV6-3, the J call TRBJ2-5, with a tentative D call TRBD2 (6 bases). Trimming took off 1 base at V and 7 bases at J, with 13 bases between the two ends. CDR1 and CDR2 from the germline V gene are MNHEY and SVGEGT. CDR3 length: 14 residues. This CDR3 is CASSYFGLLATQYF. The DNA for the CDR3 is TGTGCCAGCAGTTACTTCGGACTATTGGCGACCCAGTACTTC.

This clone was counted between two and nine times. The J gene is TRBJ1-5, the V gene TRBV6-1; no definite D call. The CDR3 covers 14 residues. Germline CDR1 and CDR2: MNHNS and SASEGT. V dropped 2 bases and J dropped 13 bases, with 18 bases sitting between them. The CDR3 protein is CASSEHGIGHPQHF. CDR3 DNA: TGTGCCAGCAGTGAACACGGCATTGGGCATCCTCAGCATTTT.

This clone was seen ten or more times. The chain joins TRBV20-1 to TRBJ2-5; 8 bases align to TRBD2. Per germline, CDR1 DFQATT and CDR2 SNEGSKA (reference sequence). The V and J ends lost 5 bases and 5 bases, in that order; junction bases with no gene match: 4. The CDR3 consists of 12 residues. CDR3 amino acids: CSALTSDETQYF. CDR3 in DNA: TGCAGTGCTTTGACTAGCGATGAGACCCAGTACTTC.

This clone was recorded many times. V gene TRBV19 combines with J gene TRBJ1-5; D ambiguous. Germline lookup yields CDR1 LNHDA and CDR2 SQIVND (reference sequence). The V end lost 6 bases, the J end lost 5 bases, and 14 bases lay between the germline ends. This CDR3 region has 14 residues. The DNA of the CDR3 is TGTGCCAGTAGAAAAACCGAGGCCCATCAGCCCCAGCATTTT. It yields the protein CASRKTEAHQPQHF.

This clone was seen at least ten times. The chain links TRBV19 to TRBJ1-5; possibly TRBD1 for D (5 bases). Germline CDR1 and CDR2: LNHDA and SQIVND (reference sequence). The CDR3 totals 15 residues. V gave up 3 bases and J gave up 5 bases, with 14 bases separating them. DNA of the CDR3: TGTGCCAGTAGTATTGGGGGGAGTCTCTATCAGCCCCAGCATTTT. This translates into CASSIGGSLYQPQHF. The full variable domain, its missing parts supplied by reference TRBV19 and TRBJ1-5, is DGGITQSPKYLFRKEGQNVTLSCEQNLNHDAMYWYRQDPGQGLRLIYYSQIVNDFQKGDIAEGYSVSREKKESFPLTVTSAQKNPTAFYLCASSIGGSLYQPQHFGDGTRLSIL.

This clone appeared many times. This rearrangement joins TRBV6-1 to TRBJ2-3; 9 bases align to TRBD2. V lost 9 bases, J lost 2 bases, and 9 bases stayed unmatched. There are 15 residues in the CDR3. Germline lookup yields CDR1 MNHNS and CDR2 SASEGT. The CDR3 coding sequence is TGTGCCAGTCAGGGGCTAGCGGGAAACACAGATACGCAGTATTTT. It encodes CASQGLAGNTDTQYF.

This clone was recorded many times. The J gene is TRBJ2-7, the V gene TRBV10-3; 7 positions match TRBD1. Germline lookup yields CDR1 ENHRY and CDR2 SYGVKD. Trimming at V came to 4 bases and at J to 5 bases, leaving 8 bases not matched to a gene. CDR3 length: 14 amino acids. The CDR3 DNA sequence: TGTGCCATCAGTGTGGGCAGGGGGAATGACGAGCAGTACTTC. Translation gives CAISVGRGNDEQYF.

This clone was counted at least ten times. This may be a read error: a much more frequent sequence differs by one nucleotide. The chain links TRBV12-3 or TRBV12-4 to TRBJ1-2, with D possibly TRBD1 on 5 matching bases. This CDR3 comprises 17 residues. With 1 base removed from V and 0 bases from J, the gap between germline ends came to 15 bases. The CDR3 DNA is TGTGCCAGCAGTTTAGGTCTTTATGGGGGGGCTAACTATGGCTACACCTTC. Translating gives CASSLGLYGGANYGYTF.

This clone was found many times. The chain combines TRBV7-2 with TRBJ1-2; 9 bases map to TRBD1. The length of the CDR3 is 12 residues. Germline loops: CDR1 SGHTA, CDR2 FQGNSA. The V segment lost 4 bases and the J segment 12 bases; nucleotides outside the gene matches: 6. CDR3 bases: TGTGCCAGCAGCTCCTACAGGGGGCTGGACACCTTC. Its protein is CASSSYRGLDTF.

At least ten counts were recorded for this clone. The chain has TRBV11-2 and TRBJ2-1, with 10 bases that match TRBD2. The V and J ends lost 1 base and 11 bases, in that order; junction bases with no gene match: 11. The CDR3 has 16 residues. CDR1 and CDR2 (germline): SGHAT, FQNNGV. CDR3 coding DNA: TGTGCCAGCAGCTTAGCTGGTCTAGCGGGAGTTACTCAGCAGTTCTTC. As protein: CASSLAGLAGVTQQFF. Full variable domain (outside the CDR3, taken from reference TRBV11-2 and TRBJ2-1): EAGVAQSPRYKIIEKRQSVAFWCNPISGHATLYWYQQILGQGPKLLIQFQNNGVVDDSQLPKDRFSAERLKGVDSTLKIQPAKLEDSAVYLCASSLAGLAGVTQQFFGPGTRLTVL.

This clone was counted many times. The chain couples TRBV20-1 to TRBJ2-2; 9 positions match TRBD2. This CDR3 is 15 amino acids long. V lost 2 bases to trimming and J lost 5 bases; unmatched junction nucleotides: 6. Germline CDR1 reads DFQATT; CDR2 reads SNEGSKA (reference sequence). CDR3 sequence (DNA): TGCAGTGCTAGATCTAGCGGGGTGGGGACCGGGGAGCTGTTTTTT. It encodes CSARSSGVGTGELFF.

At least ten counts were recorded for this clone. The chain couples TRBV6-4 to TRBJ2-1; TRBD2 matches 14 bases. Germline-derived CDR1 and CDR2 are MRHNA and SNTAGT. V lost 6 bases, J lost 3 bases, and 4 bases stayed unmatched. The CDR3 sequence is 16 residues long. The CDR3 DNA reads TGTGCCAGCAGCGAGACTAGCGGGGGGGGCTACAATGAGCAGTTCTTC. Residues: CASSETSGGGYNEQFF.

This clone was counted many times. The J gene is TRBJ2-1, the V gene TRBV9, with 14 bases lining up with TRBD2. The ends lost 4 bases at V and 8 bases at J; junction bases unmatched: 11. CDR3 length: 17 amino acids. CDR1 SGDLS and CDR2 YYNGEE come from the germline V gene. The CDR3, as DNA: TGTGCCAGCAGCAATCCGGGACTAGCGGGGGCGATCGATGAGCAGTTCTTC. It translates to CASSNPGLAGAIDEQFF.

This clone has a count of ten or more. The V gene is TRBV28, the J gene TRBJ2-5; 10 nucleotides agree with TRBD2. There are 15 residues in the CDR3. Germline lookup yields CDR1 MDHEN and CDR2 SYDVKM. With 5 bases clipped from V and 4 bases from J, the junction kept 7 bases outside the gene matches. Here the CDR3 reads CASSSGRVRLETQYF. The CDR3, as DNA: TGTGCCAGCAGTAGCGGGAGGGTTAGATTAGAGACCCAGTACTTC. The entire variable domain, with the rest obtained from reference TRBV28 and TRBJ2-5, is as follows: DVKVTQSSRYLVKRTGEKVFLECVQDMDHENMFWYRQDPGLGLRLIYFSYDVKMKEKGDIPEGYSVSREKKERFSLILESASTNQTSMYLCASSSGRVRLETQYFGPGTRLLVL.

This clone was counted at least ten times. This chain connects TRBV2 to TRBJ2-2, with D tentatively TRBD1 or TRBD2 (5 bases each). Germline values: CDR1 SNHLY, CDR2 FYNNEI. This CDR3 is built from 13 residues. Trimming removed 6 bases at V and 7 bases at J, with 12 bases between. CDR3 nucleotides: TGTGCCAGCAGCGATGGGACGGGCGGGGAGCTGTTTTTT. Its protein is CASSDGTGGELFF.

This chain's CDR3 is CANNLGGPLSDTQYF. DNA for the CDR3: TGTGCCAACAATTTAGGAGGGCCTCTGTCAGATACGCAGTATTTT. J is TRBJ2-3 and V is TRBV5-8; D may be TRBD2 (6 bases). The germline V gene has CDR1 SGHTS and CDR2 YDEGEE. This CDR3 comprises 15 residues. V lost 9 bases and J 4 bases, leaving 21 bases between the germline ends.

The V and J genes are TRBV10-3 and TRBJ2-1, with 9 bases identical to TRBD2. The germline V gene has CDR1 ENHRY and CDR2 SYGVKD. V lost 3 bases, J lost 4 bases, and 13 bases stayed unmatched. The CDR3 has 18 amino acids. CDR3 DNA: TGTGCCATCAGTGACTCGACTAGCGGTGGGGCCTGGTACAATGAGCAGTTCTTC. The encoded protein is CAISDSTSGGAWYNEQFF.